This T cell receptor beta chain was profiled in a study of cytomegalovirus exposure and HLA in healthy donors. The CDR3 has 15 amino acids. The V and J ends lost 4 bases and 4 bases, in that order; junction bases with no gene match: 5. Germline CDR1 and CDR2: SNHLY and FYNNEI. In the PCR, 60 Vbeta and 13 Jbeta primers were used. TCRdb's table, derived via immunoSEQ multiplex PCR, lists solely in-frame clones and lacks some. The profile shows some 130,000 clones, around three quarters of them singletons. This sequence joins TRBV2 and TRBJ2-2; TRBD2 aligns across 8 bases. The sequencing input was PBMCs. The receptor's source is a male donor in good health and CMV-seronegative. The CDR3 DNA is TGTGCCAGCAGTGGGGCGGGGGGCCCCACCGGGGAGCTGTTTTTT. Its protein is CASSGAGGPTGELFF.